The 9 T cell receptor beta chains reported below all come from one sample, sequenced in a study of cytomegalovirus exposure and HLA in healthy donors. Clones were read by immunoSEQ multiplex PCR, and TCRdb kept only the in-frame ones, dropping some. This repertoire shows about 64,000 clones, around 90% found once; its top ten account for 1% to 1.5%. The specimen sequenced was PBMCs. The receptors were sampled from a woman aged 18-29 years in good health and CMV-seronegative.

The V gene is TRBV9, the J gene TRBJ2-7; 10 bases agree with TRBD2. V was pared by 3 bases and J by 2 bases, with 8 bases of the junction left unmatched. The length of the CDR3 is 16 residues. CDR1 is SGDLS, CDR2 YYNGEE, per germline. CDR3 residues: CASSAQAGGIPYEQYF. CDR3 bases: TGTGCCAGCAGCGCTCAAGCGGGGGGGATTCCCTACGAGCAGTACTTC.

The chain is built from TRBV7-7 and TRBJ2-1; weak D call: TRBD2 (6 bases). The length of the CDR3 is 13 residues. Germline values: CDR1 SSHAT, CDR2 FNYEAQ (reference sequence). The CDR3 here is CAPGSGSYNEQFF. CDR3 DNA sequence: TGTGCTCCGGGGAGCGGGTCCTACAATGAGCAGTTCTTC.

The rearrangement uses TRBV4-3 and TRBJ2-1; TRBD1 matches at 10 bases. V was pared by 3 bases and J by 5 bases, with 10 bases of the junction left unmatched. The V gene's germline CDR1 is LGHNA and CDR2 YSLEER. The CDR3 loop spans 17 amino acids. CDR3 residues: CASSQSLRDRGDNEQFF. The CDR3 coding sequence is TGCGCCAGCAGCCAGAGCCTGAGGGACAGGGGTGACAATGAGCAGTTCTTC.

J is TRBJ1-1 and V is TRBV6-1; TRBD1 agrees at 8 bases. The CDR3 is 18 amino acids. Trimming at V came to 3 bases and at J to 11 bases, leaving 23 bases not matched to a gene. Germline-derived CDR1 and CDR2 are MNHNS and SASEGT. The CDR3 loop is CASSERSWNRQGKNAAFF. The CDR3, as DNA: TGTGCCAGCAGTGAGCGGTCGTGGAACCGACAGGGGAAAAATGCGGCTTTCTTT.

Details on this clone: A junction end diverges from the germline sequence, so it may reflect a read error. The gene calls are TRBV6-5 and TRBJ2-1, with D possibly TRBD1 on 5 matching bases. The CDR3 is made up of 12 amino acids. Germline CDR1 reads MNHEY; CDR2 reads SVGAGI. Here the CDR3 DNA reads TGTGCCAGCAGGTACTTGGGGCATCCGGGGTTCTTC. Residues: CASRYLGHPGFF.

The genes are TRBV11-3 and TRBJ2-7; D is perhaps TRBD1 (5 bases). The CDR3 is 20 residues long. CDR1 is SGHNT and CDR2 is YENEEA in the germline V gene. Trimming left V 2 bases short and J 0 bases short, with 26 bases between. The CDR3 loop reads CASSLQGQWVDSSSSYEQYF. The CDR3 coding sequence is TGTGCCAGCAGCTTACAAGGGCAGTGGGTTGACAGCTCCAGCTCCTACGAGCAGTACTTC.

V gene TRBV19 combines with J gene TRBJ1-5; D unclear. The CDR3 length is 12 residues. Trimming stripped 4 bases from V and 4 bases from J, with 5 bases between. Looked up from germline, CDR1 is LNHDA and CDR2 is SQIVND (reference sequence). For the CDR3, the DNA is TGTGCCAGTAGTAGGCCGAATCAGCCCCAGCATTTT. This sequence encodes CASSRPNQPQHF.

The chain employs TRBV28 and TRBJ1-2; D gene ambiguous. The CDR3 totals 16 residues. Germline V gene sequence: CDR1 MDHEN, CDR2 SYDVKM. The V gene lost 1 base and the J gene lost 1 base, with 13 bases spanning the gap. The CDR3 coding sequence is TGTGCCAGCAGTTTATTGTCGGACGGGAGTAACTATGGCTACACCTTC. It yields the protein CASSLLSDGSNYGYTF.

V usage is TRBV18 and J usage is TRBJ2-5; 9 bases fit TRBD1. Germline loops: CDR1 KGHSH, CDR2 LQKENI. This CDR3 comprises 14 residues. V was pared by 6 bases and J by 5 bases, with 7 bases of the junction left unmatched. The CDR3 region is CASSGGTGNETQYF. As DNA, the CDR3 is TGTGCCAGCTCCGGTGGGACAGGGAATGAGACCCAGTACTTC.